This TCR beta chain came from a study of T cell clusters in autoimmune cytopenias (dated by TCRdb to the late 2010s). For the wider study: The median TRB sequencing depth was around 55,000 reads per sample, and the median number of distinct TRB clonotypes was around 2,500 per sample. The study aimed to test whether autoimmune cytopenia patients carry a disease-specific immune repertoire signature usable as a blood-based biomarker. Peripheral blood TRB and IGH repertoires were sequenced in autoimmune cytopenia patients at active disease and during treatment follow-up, alongside healthy, CLL and autoimmune hepatitis controls. Broader findings and caveats from the paper: Shifts in the TRB repertoire, including less even repertoires in secondary cytopenia and CLL, were mostly a reflection of lymphoma bias and not of autoimmunity. The T cell clusters were defined only in silico, and the functional role of the clusters still needed to be validated experimentally. Healthy donors showed roughly 2.8-fold more exclusive TRB clusters than active autoimmune hepatitis patients, consistent with an autoimmunity-wide signature. The cluster-lack signature was not seen for secondary cytopenia versus CLL, apparently masked by the dominant lymphoma-associated repertoire. GLIPH results suggested that primary autoimmune cytopenia patients were missing physiological T cell clusters, with 50 to 55 clusters found only in healthy donors compared with more than 15 found only in patients.

Reading the germline V gene gives CDR1 SQVTM and CDR2 ANQGSEA. The CDR3 runs 11 amino acids, cysteine and phenylalanine included. Only the protein is available. Each sample's TRB amplification started from approximately 240 ng of peripheral blood genomic DNA, which corresponds to around 36,000 genome equivalents. Multiplex PCR with a touch-down protocol amplified TRB rearrangements, with the TRB-A and TRB-B primer pools combined in a single tube. Two consecutive PCR reactions with Phusion HS II polymerase added Illumina adapters and sample indices to the amplicons. After gel purification with the NucleoSpin Gel and PCR Clean-up kit, the amplicons were quantified by Qubit and checked for quality on an Agilent 2100 Bioanalyzer. Sequencing of the libraries was done on an Illumina MiSeq with paired-end, single-indexed, 600-cycle runs. Processing in the source paper ran as follows. MiXCR version 2.1.12, together with the default MiXCR reference library, was used to align and assemble the TRB reads. Each unique CDR3 nucleotide sequence defined a clone, and only productive sequences with at least two reads were analysed. Alpha-parameterized diversity profiles (alpha 0 to 5), including the Shannon (alpha 1) and Simpson (alpha 2) indices, were computed with an R script to assess repertoire diversity. The tcR package was used to compute combinatorial TRB VJ usage, which was then compared between cohorts by principal component analysis with ade4. TCRbeta CDR3s were clustered with GLIPH on cohort pairs matched by age and read depth, and cluster frequencies were compared by Wilcoxon test. After reprocessing by TCRdb, each CDR3 protein sequence is one entry, and no DNA is given. TCRdb, not the authors, supplied the V and J calls. The sample table on file contains around 7,900 distinct CDR3 sequences. The top ten hold under 30% of the sample.

Going by frequency, this clonotype is medium-sized (0.01 to 0.1%); no count is logged. The antigen it recognizes is unknown. The rearrangement joined TRBV29-1 to TRBJ2-1. Sequenced: peripheral blood. The sequence derives from a human donor with an autoimmune cytopenia or autoimmune hepatitis (not recorded which). The CDR3: CSVELGNEQFF.